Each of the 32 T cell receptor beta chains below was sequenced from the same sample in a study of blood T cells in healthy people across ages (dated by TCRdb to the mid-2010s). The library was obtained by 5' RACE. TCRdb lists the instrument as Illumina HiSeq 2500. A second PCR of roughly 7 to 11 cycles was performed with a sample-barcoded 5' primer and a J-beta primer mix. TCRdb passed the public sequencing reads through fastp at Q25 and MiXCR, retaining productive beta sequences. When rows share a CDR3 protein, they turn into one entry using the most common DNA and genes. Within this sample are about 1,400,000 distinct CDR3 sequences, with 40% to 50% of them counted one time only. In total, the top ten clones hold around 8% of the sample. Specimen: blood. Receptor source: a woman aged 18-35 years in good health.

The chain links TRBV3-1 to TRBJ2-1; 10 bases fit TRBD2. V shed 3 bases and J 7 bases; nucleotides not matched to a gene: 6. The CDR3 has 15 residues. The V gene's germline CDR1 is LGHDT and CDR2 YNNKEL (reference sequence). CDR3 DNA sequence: TGTGCCAGCAGCCACTCTAGCGGGAGAGGAAATGAGCAGTTCTTC. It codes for CASSHSSGRGNEQFF.

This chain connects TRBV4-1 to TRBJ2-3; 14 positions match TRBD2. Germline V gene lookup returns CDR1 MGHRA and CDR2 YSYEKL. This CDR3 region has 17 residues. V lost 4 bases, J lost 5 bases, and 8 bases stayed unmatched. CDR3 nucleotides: TGCGCCAGCAGCCCCAGGACTAGCGGGGGGATCCTAGATACGCAGTATTTT. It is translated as CASSPRTSGGILDTQYF.

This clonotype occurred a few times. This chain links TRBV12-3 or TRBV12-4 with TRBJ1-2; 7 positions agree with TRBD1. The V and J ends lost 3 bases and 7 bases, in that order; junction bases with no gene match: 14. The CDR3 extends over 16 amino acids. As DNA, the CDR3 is TGTGCCAGCAGTTTTCGGGGGAGTCAGGGGGGTCGTGGCTACACCTTC. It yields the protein CASSFRGSQGGRGYTF.

CDR3 DNA: TGTGCCAGCAGCTTGCGTGTCGGAGGCTACACCTTC. Translation: CASSLRVGGYTF. The gene calls are TRBV7-2 and TRBJ1-2; D is ambiguous. The CDR3 loop spans 12 amino acids. The germline V gene has CDR1 SGHTA and CDR2 FQGNSA. Between the trimmed V and J ends, which lost 3 bases and 8 bases, there was a span of 10 bases.

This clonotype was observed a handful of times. The CDR3 spells CASSEGHFNTEAFF. CDR3 DNA: TGTGCCAGCAGTGAGGGCCACTTCAACACTGAAGCTTTCTTT. The genes are TRBV2 and TRBJ1-1; D not certain. The CDR3 contains 14 residues. Between the trimmed V and J ends, which lost 3 bases and 2 bases, there was a span of 10 bases. The germline gives CDR1 SNHLY, CDR2 FYNNEI.

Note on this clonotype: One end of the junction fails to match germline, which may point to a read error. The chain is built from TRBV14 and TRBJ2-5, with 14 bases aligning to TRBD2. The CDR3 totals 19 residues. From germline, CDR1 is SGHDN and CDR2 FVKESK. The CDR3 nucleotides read TGTGCCGGCAGCCAGTCCCGGGGACTAGCGGGGGCTTACCAAGAGACCCAGTACTTC. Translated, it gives CAGSQSRGLAGAYQETQYF.

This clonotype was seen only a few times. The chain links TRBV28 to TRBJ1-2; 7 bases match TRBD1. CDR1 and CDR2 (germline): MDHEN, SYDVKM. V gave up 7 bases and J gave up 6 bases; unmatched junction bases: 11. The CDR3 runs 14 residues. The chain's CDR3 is CASTASGTANGYTF. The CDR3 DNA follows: TGTGCCAGCACCGCGTCCGGGACAGCTAATGGCTACACCTTC.

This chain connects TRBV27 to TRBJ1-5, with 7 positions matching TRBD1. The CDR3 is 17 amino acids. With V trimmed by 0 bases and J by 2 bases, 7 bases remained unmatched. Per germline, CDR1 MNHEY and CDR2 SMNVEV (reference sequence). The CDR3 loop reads CASSLSQGRTGNQPQHF. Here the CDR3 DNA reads TGTGCCAGCAGTTTATCACAGGGGCGAACTGGCAATCAGCCCCAGCATTTT.

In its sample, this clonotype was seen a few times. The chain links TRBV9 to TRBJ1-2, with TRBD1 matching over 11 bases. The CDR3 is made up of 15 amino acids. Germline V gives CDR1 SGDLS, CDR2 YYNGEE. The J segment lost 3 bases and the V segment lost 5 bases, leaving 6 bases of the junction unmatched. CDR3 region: CASSPGTGGYYGYTF. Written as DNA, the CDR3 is TGTGCCAGCAGTCCGGGGACAGGGGGGTACTATGGCTACACCTTC.

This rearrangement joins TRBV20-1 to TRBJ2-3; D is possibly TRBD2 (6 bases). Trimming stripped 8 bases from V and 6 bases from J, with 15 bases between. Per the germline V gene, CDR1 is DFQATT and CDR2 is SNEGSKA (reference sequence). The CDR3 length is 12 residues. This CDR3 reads CSPRGASDTQYF. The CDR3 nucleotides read TGCAGTCCGCGCGGGGCGAGCGATACGCAGTATTTT.

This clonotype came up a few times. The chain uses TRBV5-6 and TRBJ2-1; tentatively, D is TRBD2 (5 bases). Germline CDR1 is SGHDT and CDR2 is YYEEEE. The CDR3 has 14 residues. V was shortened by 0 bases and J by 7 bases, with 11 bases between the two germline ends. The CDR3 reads CASSLDAGWNEQFF. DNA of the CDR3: TGTGCCAGCAGCTTGGATGCGGGTTGGAATGAGCAGTTCTTC.

The CDR3 coding sequence is TGCGCCAGCAGCCGGGGTCATGAGGGACCCACTGAAGCTTTCTTT. Residues: CASSRGHEGPTEAFF. This chain uses TRBV5-1 with TRBJ1-1, with D perhaps matching TRBD1 (5 bases). The V gene's germline CDR1 is SGHRS and CDR2 YFSETQ. This CDR3 spans 15 amino acids. The V end was cut by 4 bases, the J end by 4 bases, with 17 bases between.

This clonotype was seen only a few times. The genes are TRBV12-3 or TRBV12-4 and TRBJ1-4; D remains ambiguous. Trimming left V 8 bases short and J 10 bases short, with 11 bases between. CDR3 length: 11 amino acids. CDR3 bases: TGTGCCAGCCAAGGTGTAGGAAAACTGTTTTTT. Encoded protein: CASQGVGKLFF.

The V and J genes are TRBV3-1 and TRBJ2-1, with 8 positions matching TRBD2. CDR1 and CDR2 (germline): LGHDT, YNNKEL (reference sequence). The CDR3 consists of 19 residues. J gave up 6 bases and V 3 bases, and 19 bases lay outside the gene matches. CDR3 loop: CASSHTSGRVVSIGNEQFF. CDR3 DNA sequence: TGTGCCAGCAGCCACACCAGCGGGAGAGTTGTATCCATCGGCAATGAGCAGTTCTTC.

The CDR3 DNA reads as TGCGCCAGCAGCTCGGACGGGCGAAATGAAAAACTGTTTTTT. Encoded protein: CASSSDGRNEKLFF. The rearrangement links TRBV5-1 to TRBJ1-4; D gene unclear. V was trimmed by 3 bases and J by 5 bases, leaving 11 bases between them. This CDR3 has 14 residues. Looked up from germline, CDR1 is SGHRS and CDR2 is YFSETQ.

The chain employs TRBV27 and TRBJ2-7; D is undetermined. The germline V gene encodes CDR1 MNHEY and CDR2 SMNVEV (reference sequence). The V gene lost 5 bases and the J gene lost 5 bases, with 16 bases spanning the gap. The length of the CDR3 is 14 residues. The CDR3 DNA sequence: TGTGCCAGCAGTCCCCCCAGCTTCCCGGACGAGCAGTACTTC. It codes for CASSPPSFPDEQYF.

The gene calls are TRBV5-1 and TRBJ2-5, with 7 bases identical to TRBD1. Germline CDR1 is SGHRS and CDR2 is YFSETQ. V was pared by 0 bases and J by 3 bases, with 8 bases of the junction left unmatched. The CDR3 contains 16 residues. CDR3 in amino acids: CASSLAADRVKETQYF. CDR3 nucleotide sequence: TGCGCCAGCAGCTTGGCCGCAGACAGGGTAAAAGAGACCCAGTACTTC.

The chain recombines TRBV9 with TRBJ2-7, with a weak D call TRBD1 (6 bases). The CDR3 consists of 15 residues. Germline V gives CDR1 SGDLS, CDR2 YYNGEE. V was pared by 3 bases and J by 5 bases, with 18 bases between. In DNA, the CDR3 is TGTGCCAGCAGCGACACAAACAGGGTTAGCGACGAGCAGTACTTC. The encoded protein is CASSDTNRVSDEQYF.

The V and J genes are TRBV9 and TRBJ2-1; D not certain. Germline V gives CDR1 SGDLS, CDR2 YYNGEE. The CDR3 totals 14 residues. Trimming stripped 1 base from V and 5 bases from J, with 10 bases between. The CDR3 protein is CASSVSQTHNEQFF. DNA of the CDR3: TGTGCCAGCAGCGTAAGCCAGACACACAATGAGCAGTTCTTC. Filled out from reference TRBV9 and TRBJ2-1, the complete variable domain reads DSGVTQTPKHLITATGQRVTLRCSPRSGDLSVYWYQQSLDQGLQFLIQYYNGEERAKGNILERFSAQQFPDLHSELNLSSLELGDSALYFCASSVSQTHNEQFFGPGTRLTVL.

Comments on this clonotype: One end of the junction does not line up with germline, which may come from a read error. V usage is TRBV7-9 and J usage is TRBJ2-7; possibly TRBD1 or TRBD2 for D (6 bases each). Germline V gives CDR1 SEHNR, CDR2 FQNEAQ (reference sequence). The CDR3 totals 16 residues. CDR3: CASSFNREGGFYERYF. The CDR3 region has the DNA TGTGCCAGCAGCTTCAACCGAGAGGGGGGATTCTACGAGCGGTACTTC.

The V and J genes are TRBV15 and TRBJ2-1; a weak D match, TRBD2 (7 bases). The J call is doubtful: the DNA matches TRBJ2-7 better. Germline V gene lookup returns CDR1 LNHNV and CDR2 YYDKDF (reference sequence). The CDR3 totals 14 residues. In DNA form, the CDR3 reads TGTGCCACCAGCTTGAAGCGGGACACGTACGAGCAGTACTTC. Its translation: CATSLKRDTYEQYF.

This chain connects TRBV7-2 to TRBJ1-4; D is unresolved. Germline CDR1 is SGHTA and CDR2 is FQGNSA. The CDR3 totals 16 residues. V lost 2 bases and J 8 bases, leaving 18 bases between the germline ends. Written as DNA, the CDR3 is TGTGCCAGCAGCTTAATTTCGGGCCAGCCTCGGGAAAAACTGTTTTTT. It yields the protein CASSLISGQPREKLFF.

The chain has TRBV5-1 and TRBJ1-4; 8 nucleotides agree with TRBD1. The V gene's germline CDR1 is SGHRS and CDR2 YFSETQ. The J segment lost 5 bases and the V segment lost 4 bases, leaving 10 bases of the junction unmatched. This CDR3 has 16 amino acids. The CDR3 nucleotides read TGCGCCAGCAGCGTTGGACAGGGATTCGGCAATGAAAAACTGTTTTTT. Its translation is CASSVGQGFGNEKLFF.

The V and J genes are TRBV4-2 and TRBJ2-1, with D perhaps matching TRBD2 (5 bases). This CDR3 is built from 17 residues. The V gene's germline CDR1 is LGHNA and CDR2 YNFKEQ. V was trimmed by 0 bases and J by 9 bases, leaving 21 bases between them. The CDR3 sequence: CASSQESGPTRSSEQFF. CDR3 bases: TGTGCCAGCAGCCAAGAATCGGGTCCCACTAGATCCAGTGAGCAGTTCTTC.

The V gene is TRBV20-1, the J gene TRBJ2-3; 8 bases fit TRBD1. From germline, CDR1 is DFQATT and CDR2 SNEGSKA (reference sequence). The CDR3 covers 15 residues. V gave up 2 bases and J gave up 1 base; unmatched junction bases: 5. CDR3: CSARRAGGGTDTQYF. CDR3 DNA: TGCAGTGCTAGACGTGCAGGGGGCGGCACAGATACGCAGTATTTT.

CDR3: CASSRKLAGGSYNEQYF. The CDR3 coding sequence is TGCGCCAGCAGCCGAAAACTAGCGGGAGGCTCCTACAATGAGCAGTACTTC. The gene calls are TRBV5-1 and TRBJ2-1, with 12 bases matching TRBD2. The J call is in doubt because the DNA end fits TRBJ2-7 better. Germline V CDR1 and CDR2: SGHRS, YFSETQ. The CDR3 is 17 residues long.

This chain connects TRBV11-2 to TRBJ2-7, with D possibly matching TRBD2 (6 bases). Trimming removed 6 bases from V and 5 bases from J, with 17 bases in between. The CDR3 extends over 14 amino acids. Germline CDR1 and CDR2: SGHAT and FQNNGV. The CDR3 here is CASSTSRGSHEQYF. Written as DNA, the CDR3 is TGTGCCAGCAGTACTAGTCGGGGGTCCCACGAGCAGTACTTC. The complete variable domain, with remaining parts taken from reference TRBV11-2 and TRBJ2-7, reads EAGVAQSPRYKIIEKRQSVAFWCNPISGHATLYWYQQILGQGPKLLIQFQNNGVVDDSQLPKDRFSAERLKGVDSTLKIQPAKLEDSAVYLCASSTSRGSHEQYFGPGTRLTVT.

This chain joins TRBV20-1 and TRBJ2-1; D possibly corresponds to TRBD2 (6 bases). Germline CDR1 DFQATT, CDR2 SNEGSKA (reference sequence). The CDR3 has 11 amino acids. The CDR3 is CRAAGGNEQFF. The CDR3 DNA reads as TGCAGGGCGGCCGGGGGTAATGAGCAGTTCTTC.

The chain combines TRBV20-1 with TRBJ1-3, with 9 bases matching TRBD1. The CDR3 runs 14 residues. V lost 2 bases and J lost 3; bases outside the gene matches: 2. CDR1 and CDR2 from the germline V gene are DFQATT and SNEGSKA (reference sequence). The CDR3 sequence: CSARTGGSGNTIYF. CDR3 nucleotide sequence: TGCAGTGCTAGAACAGGGGGCAGTGGAAACACCATATATTTT.

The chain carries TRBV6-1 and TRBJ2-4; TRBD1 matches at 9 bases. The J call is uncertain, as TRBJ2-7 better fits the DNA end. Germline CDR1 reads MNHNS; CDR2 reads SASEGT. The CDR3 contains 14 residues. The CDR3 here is CASSGDRVYDEQYF. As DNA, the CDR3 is TGTGCCAGCAGTGGGGACAGGGTTTACGACGAGCAGTACTTC.

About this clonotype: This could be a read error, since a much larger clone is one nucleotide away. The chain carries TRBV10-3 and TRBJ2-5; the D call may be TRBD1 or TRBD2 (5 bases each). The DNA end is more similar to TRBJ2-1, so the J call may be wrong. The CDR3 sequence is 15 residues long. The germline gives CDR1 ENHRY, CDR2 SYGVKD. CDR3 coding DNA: TGTGCCATCAGGAGGGACGGTGGATCTCAAGAGACCCAGTTCTTC. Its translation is CAIRRDGGSQETQFF.

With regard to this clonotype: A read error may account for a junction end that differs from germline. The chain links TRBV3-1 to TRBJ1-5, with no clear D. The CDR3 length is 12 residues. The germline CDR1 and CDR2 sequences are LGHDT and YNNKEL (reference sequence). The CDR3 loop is CAGSQANQPQHF. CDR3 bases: TGTGCCGGCAGCCAAGCCAATCAGCCCCAGCATTTT.